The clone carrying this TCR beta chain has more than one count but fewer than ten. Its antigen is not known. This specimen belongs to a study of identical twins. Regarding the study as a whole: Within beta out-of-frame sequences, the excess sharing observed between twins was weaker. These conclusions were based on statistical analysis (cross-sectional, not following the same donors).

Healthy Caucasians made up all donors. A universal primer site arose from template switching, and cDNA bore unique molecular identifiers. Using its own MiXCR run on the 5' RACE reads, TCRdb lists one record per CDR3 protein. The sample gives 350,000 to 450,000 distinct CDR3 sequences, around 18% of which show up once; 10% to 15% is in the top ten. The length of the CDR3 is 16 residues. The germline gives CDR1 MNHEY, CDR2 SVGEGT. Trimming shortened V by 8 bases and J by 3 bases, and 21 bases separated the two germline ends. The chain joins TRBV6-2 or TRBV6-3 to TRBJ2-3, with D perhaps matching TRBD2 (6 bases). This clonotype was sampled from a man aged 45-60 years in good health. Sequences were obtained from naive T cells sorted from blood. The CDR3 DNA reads TGTGCCAGCGTCCCCGTCCGGCGGGAAGAAACAGATACGCAGTATTTT. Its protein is CASVPVRREETDTQYF.